This entry lists 24 T cell receptor beta chains sequenced from one sample in a study of blood T cell repertoires in COVID-19. Libraries were prepared by immunoSEQ multiplex PCR; TCRdb keeps only in-frame clonotypes and omits some of them. The repertoire holds more than 200,000 clones, with about 88% as singletons. The specimen sequenced was peripheral blood. Source of these receptors: a woman between 50 and 59 years old with COVID-19, enrolled during active disease.

The J gene is TRBJ2-3, the V gene TRBV10-1; a weak D match, TRBD2 (5 bases). The CDR3 totals 15 residues. The germline CDR1 and CDR2 sequences are WNHNN and SYGVQD (reference sequence). V shed 0 bases and J shed 2 bases, with 9 bases lying between them. The CDR3 bases are TGCGCCAGCAGTGAGTCGAGGGCTTACACAGATACGCAGTATTTT. Protein product: CASSESRAYTDTQYF.

This clone showed up just once. The V call is TRBV6-5, the J call TRBJ2-7; 7 nucleotides match TRBD1. Trimming took 7 bases from V and 2 from J; bases not matched to a gene: 8. From germline, CDR1 is MNHEY and CDR2 SVGAGI. The CDR3 sequence is 14 residues long. CDR3 nucleotides: TGTGCCAGCACTAGAGGACAGGCCGCCTACGAGCAGTACGTC. It yields the protein CASTRGQAAYEQYV.

This chain joins TRBV6-1 and TRBJ1-1; D ambiguous. The germline CDR1 and CDR2 sequences are MNHNS and SASEGT. The CDR3 consists of 11 residues. V was clipped by 7 bases and J by 5 bases, with 8 bases between them. CDR3 in amino acids: CASMAGTEAFF. The CDR3, as DNA: TGTGCCAGCATGGCCGGGACTGAAGCTTTCTTT.

This clone was recorded once. J is TRBJ2-3 and V is TRBV5-4, with 12 nucleotides matching TRBD1. Unmatched junction bases numbered 14, after V lost 4 bases and J lost 2 bases. The CDR3 runs to 19 residues. CDR1 and CDR2 from the germline V gene are SGHNT and YYREEE (reference sequence). The CDR3 DNA is TGTGCCAGCAGCATCCGGGACAGGGGGCGGTTGTTTCTCACAGATACGCAGTATTTT. Protein: CASSIRDRGRLFLTDTQYF.

The chain has TRBV5-8 and TRBJ2-1, with a tentative D call TRBD2 (5 bases). Germline CDR1 SGHTS, CDR2 YDEGEE. V lost 4 bases and J 6 bases, leaving 14 bases between the germline ends. The CDR3 runs 14 residues. Here the CDR3 DNA reads TGTGCCAGCAGCCTGAGGAAGAGCGGCAATGAGCAGTTCTTC. It specifies CASSLRKSGNEQFF.

The CDR3 protein is CASSFYGTKGYTF. CDR3 sequence (DNA): TGTGCCAGCAGTTTTTACGGGACTAAAGGCTACACCTTC. This chain uses TRBV6-5 with TRBJ1-2, with TRBD1 as a possible D gene (5 bases). Germline V lookup: CDR1 MNHEY, CDR2 SVGAGI. Trimming took off 4 bases at V and 8 bases at J, with 14 bases between the two ends. The CDR3 has 13 amino acids.

This rearrangement joins TRBV11-2 to TRBJ2-1; 7 bases line up with TRBD2. The CDR3 runs to 15 residues. The junction had 8 bases not matched to a gene; V was cut back by 4 bases and J by 5 bases. Per germline, CDR1 SGHAT and CDR2 FQNNGV. The CDR3 DNA follows: TGTGCCAGCAGCTCTCGAGGGAGGGGACACAATGAGCAGTTCTTC. Its translation is CASSSRGRGHNEQFF.

V usage is TRBV5-1 and J usage is TRBJ1-2; a weak D match, TRBD1 (6 bases). From germline, CDR1 is SGHRS and CDR2 YFSETQ. The CDR3 totals 15 residues. V lost 0 bases and J lost 4, with 13 bases in between. The CDR3 region has the DNA TGCGCCAGCAGCTTGGATGGCAGGGGTGTCTATGGCTACACCTTC. Protein: CASSLDGRGVYGYTF.

This sequence joins TRBV6-1 and TRBJ1-1, with D uncertain. The CDR3 is 15 residues long. V lost 3 bases and J lost 0, with 11 bases in between. Germline V gene lookup returns CDR1 MNHNS and CDR2 SASEGT. The CDR3 here is CASSDGEALNTEAFF. The CDR3 DNA follows: TGTGCCAGCAGTGATGGGGAGGCCTTGAACACTGAAGCTTTCTTT.

CDR3 sequence: CASSTPQGSEAFF. CDR3 DNA: TGTGCCAGCAGCACCCCGCAAGGGAGTGAAGCTTTCTTT. V is TRBV7-8 and J is TRBJ1-1; D remains ambiguous. The germline V and J ends were trimmed by 5 bases and 7 bases, with 14 bases remaining between them. Germline V gene lookup returns CDR1 SGHVS and CDR2 FQNEAQ. The CDR3 is 13 residues long.

The rearrangement joins TRBV20-1 to TRBJ1-5; D perhaps matches TRBD1 (6 bases). The V gene's germline CDR1 is DFQATT and CDR2 SNEGSKA (reference sequence). Trimming pared 6 bases from V and 9 bases from J, leaving 12 bases between. CDR3 length equals 11 residues. DNA of the CDR3: TGCAGTGCCGCAGGGGATGGGCCCCAGCATTTT. Its protein is CSAAGDGPQHF.

The chain combines TRBV7-8 with TRBJ1-5, with D perhaps TRBD1 (5 bases). The CDR3 loop spans 12 amino acids. The ends were cut back, 4 bases at V and 6 bases at J, with 7 bases in the middle. Germline assignment: CDR1 SGHVS and CDR2 FQNEAQ. This chain's CDR3 is CASSSGIQPQHF. CDR3 coding DNA: TGTGCCAGCAGCTCAGGGATTCAGCCCCAGCATTTT.

The chain couples TRBV5-6 to TRBJ1-1; D perhaps matches TRBD1 (6 bases). Germline V gives CDR1 SGHDT, CDR2 YYEEEE. The CDR3 has 12 residues. Trimming cost V 4 bases and J 2 bases, with 6 bases left between them. CDR3 DNA sequence: TGTGCCAGCAGCGGGACAAACACTGAAGCTTTCTTT. Protein: CASSGTNTEAFF.

The V gene is TRBV7-8, the J gene TRBJ1-1; D uncertain. The CDR3 covers 14 residues. The V end lost 2 bases, the J end lost 1 base, and 8 bases lay between the germline ends. Germline V gives CDR1 SGHVS, CDR2 FQNEAQ. CDR3 in DNA: TGTGCCAGCAGCTTATACGGAGGGAACACTGAAGCTTTCTTT. Protein sequence: CASSLYGGNTEAFF. The full variable domain, in which reference TRBV7-8 and TRBJ1-1 provide the parts outside the CDR3, is GAGVSQSPRYKVAKRGQDVALRCDPISGHVSLFWYQQALGQGPEFLTYFQNEAQLDKSGLPSDRFFAERPEGSVSTLKIQRTQQEDSAVYLCASSLYGGNTEAFFGQGTRLTVV.

This clone was counted once. The chain uses TRBV5-5 and TRBJ1-2; perhaps TRBD1 as D (5 bases). The CDR3 has 16 residues. Trimming shortened V by 2 bases and J by 2 bases, and 16 bases separated the two germline ends. In germline, CDR1 is SGHKS, CDR2 YYEKEE (reference sequence). CDR3 sequence: CASSFSRVRENYGYTF. The CDR3 nucleotides read TGTGCCAGCAGCTTTTCAAGGGTCAGGGAAAACTATGGCTACACCTTC.

The chain couples TRBV5-8 to TRBJ1-1; D unclear. In germline, CDR1 is SGHTS, CDR2 YDEGEE. The CDR3 is 11 amino acids. Trimming took off 2 bases at V and 8 bases at J, with 7 bases between the two ends. For the CDR3, the DNA is TGTGCCAGCAGCTTTCGGTGGGAAGCTTTCTTT. It codes for CASSFRWEAFF. Based on the CDR3 plus reference TRBV5-8 and TRBJ1-1, the full variable domain is EAGVTQSPTHLIKTRGQQATLRCSPISGHTSVYWYQQALGLGLQFLLWYDEGEERNRGNFPPRFSGRQFPNYSSELNVNALELEDSALYLCASSFRWEAFFGQGTRLTVV.

The chain couples TRBV30 to TRBJ2-7; unclear D gene. Germline lookup yields CDR1 GTSNPN and CDR2 SVGIG (reference sequence). Trimming shortened V by 6 bases and J by 6 bases, and 15 bases separated the two germline ends. The CDR3 runs to 12 residues. The CDR3 bases are TGTGCCTGCGTCCCCGCCCGCGGCGAGCAGTACGTC. Translating it yields CACVPARGEQYV.

This CDR3 reads CASSLIRGQGISYEQYF. DNA for the CDR3: TGTGCCAGCAGTTTGATCAGAGGGCAGGGGATCTCCTACGAGCAGTACTTC. V usage is TRBV28 and J usage is TRBJ2-7, with a possible D match to TRBD1 (6 bases). This CDR3 has 17 residues. V lost 3 bases and J lost 0, with 18 bases in between. Germline lookup yields CDR1 MDHEN and CDR2 SYDVKM.

V and J are TRBV7-9 and TRBJ2-7; TRBD1 matches 7 bases. Germline CDR1 is SEHNR and CDR2 is FQNEAQ (reference sequence). The CDR3 has 13 amino acids. The junction had 5 bases not matched to a gene; V was cut back by 3 bases and J by 6 bases. CDR3 nucleotide sequence: TGTGCCAGCAGCTTGGACAGGCGCTCCGAGCAGTACTTC. This codes for CASSLDRRSEQYF.

This chain joins TRBV6-2 or TRBV6-3 and TRBJ1-4, with a possible D match to TRBD1 (5 bases). Looked up from germline, CDR1 is MNHEY and CDR2 is SVGEGT. The V gene lost 2 bases and the J gene lost 2 bases, with 9 bases spanning the gap. The CDR3 has 15 amino acids. In nucleotides, the CDR3 is TGTGCCAGCAGTTACGCGAGACAGACTAATGAAAAACTGTTTTTT. Amino acids: CASSYARQTNEKLFF.

The chain joins TRBV27 to TRBJ2-7; D possibly corresponds to TRBD2 (6 bases). This CDR3 has 14 residues. Germline lookup yields CDR1 MNHEY and CDR2 SMNVEV (reference sequence). V was trimmed by 6 bases and J by 7 bases, leaving 19 bases between them. CDR3 nucleotides: TGTGCCAGCAGGCGGGTAGGGGACTCGTCGGAGCAGTACTTC. Translation gives CASRRVGDSSEQYF.

This chain connects TRBV6-6 to TRBJ2-7; 8 bases agree with TRBD1. Trimming removed 4 bases from V and 3 bases from J; junction bases left unmatched: 2. The CDR3 spans 13 residues. CDR1 and CDR2 from the germline V gene are MNHNY and SVGAGI (reference sequence). CDR3 in DNA: TGTGCCAGCAGTTTGGACAGGGACTACGAGCAGTACGTC. Amino acids: CASSLDRDYEQYV.

The table lists this clone with a count of one. The chain joins TRBV11-3 to TRBJ2-7; TRBD2 agrees at 16 bases. V trimming: 5 bases; J trimming: 4 bases; junction bases outside the gene matches: 5. The CDR3 is 16 amino acids. CDR1 SGHNT and CDR2 YENEEA come from the germline V gene. CDR3 nucleotide sequence: TGTGCCAGCAGCCTCTCGGGACTAGCGGGGGGGTACGAGCAGTACTTC. This translates into CASSLSGLAGGYEQYF.

The gene calls are TRBV6-5 and TRBJ1-2; 7 bases fit TRBD1. The CDR3 totals 13 residues. CDR1 and CDR2 (germline): MNHEY, SVGAGI. The trim removed 6 bases at V and 1 base at J, leaving 2 bases unmatched. This CDR3 reads CASSRGDNYGYTF. The CDR3 nucleotides are TGTGCCAGCAGCAGGGGGGATAACTATGGCTACACCTTC.